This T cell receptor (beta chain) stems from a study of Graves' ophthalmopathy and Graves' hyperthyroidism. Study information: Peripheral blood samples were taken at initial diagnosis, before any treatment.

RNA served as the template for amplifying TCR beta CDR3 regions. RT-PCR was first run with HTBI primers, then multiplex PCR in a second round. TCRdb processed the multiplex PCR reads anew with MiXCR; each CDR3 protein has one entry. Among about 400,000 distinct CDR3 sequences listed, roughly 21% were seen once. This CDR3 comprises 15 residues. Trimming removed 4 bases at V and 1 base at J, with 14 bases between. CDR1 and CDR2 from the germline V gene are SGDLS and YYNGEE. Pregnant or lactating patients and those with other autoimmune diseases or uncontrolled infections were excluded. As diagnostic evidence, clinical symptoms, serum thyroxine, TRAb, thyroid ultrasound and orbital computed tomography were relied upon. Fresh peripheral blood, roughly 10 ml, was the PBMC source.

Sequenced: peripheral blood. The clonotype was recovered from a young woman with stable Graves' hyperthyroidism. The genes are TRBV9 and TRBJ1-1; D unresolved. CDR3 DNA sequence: TGTGCCAGCAGCTCGAGCGGAGGGCCGAACACTGAAGCTTTCTTT. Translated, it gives CASSSSGGPNTEAFF.